This T cell receptor (beta chain) was profiled in a study of cytomegalovirus exposure and HLA in healthy donors. The study, taken as a whole, reports: Most TCR beta V segments were productive about 87% or about 30% of the time in an earlier analysis. For most TCR sequences rarity was the rule, although some public TCRs occurred in many donors. There were a few CMV-associated chains whose specificity for CMV antigens was confirmed in vitro. Trimming of TCR beta V- and J-genes showed a link, identified in a later analysis, to a missense DCLRE1C variant.

In its sample, this clone was seen a few times. Antigen: not known. Primers included in the PCR were 60 Vbeta and 13 Jbeta primers. Sequencing used immunoSEQ multiplex PCR; TCRdb keeps in-frame clones, though not all of them. The sample consists of about 150,000 clones, approximately 72% of them appearing once. The CDR3 sequence is 16 residues long. V lost 1 base and J 5 bases, leaving 17 bases between the germline ends. The germline CDR1 and CDR2 sequences are SGHTA and FQGNSA. This sequence originates from a man aged 18 to 30 in good health and CMV-seronegative. V and J are TRBV7-2 and TRBJ2-5, with D possibly TRBD1 on 6 matching bases. Sequenced: PBMCs. CDR3 DNA sequence: TGTGCCAGCAGCTTAGGGGGGCTGGGAGCTCGGGAGACCCAGTACTTC. Translated: CASSLGGLGARETQYF.